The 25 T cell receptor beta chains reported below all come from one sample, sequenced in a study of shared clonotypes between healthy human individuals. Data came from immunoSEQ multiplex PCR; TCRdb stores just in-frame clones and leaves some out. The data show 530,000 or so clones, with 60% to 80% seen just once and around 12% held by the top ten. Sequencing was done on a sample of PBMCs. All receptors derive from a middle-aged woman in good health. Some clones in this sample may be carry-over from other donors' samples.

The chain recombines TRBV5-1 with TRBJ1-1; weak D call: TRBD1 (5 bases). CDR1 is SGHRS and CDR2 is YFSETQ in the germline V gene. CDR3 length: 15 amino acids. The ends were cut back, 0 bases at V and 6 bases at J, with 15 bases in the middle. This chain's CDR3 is CASSLARDPGAEAFF. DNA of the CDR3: TGCGCCAGCAGCTTGGCTCGGGACCCGGGGGCTGAAGCTTTCTTT.

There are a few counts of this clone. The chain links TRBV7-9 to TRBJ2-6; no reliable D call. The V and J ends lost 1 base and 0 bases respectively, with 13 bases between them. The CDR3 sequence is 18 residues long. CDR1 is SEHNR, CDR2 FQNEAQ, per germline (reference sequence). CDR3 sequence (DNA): TGTGCCAGCAGCTTAGTGGCCGAATCCTTCTCTGGGGCCAACGTCCTGACTTTC. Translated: CASSLVAESFSGANVLTF.

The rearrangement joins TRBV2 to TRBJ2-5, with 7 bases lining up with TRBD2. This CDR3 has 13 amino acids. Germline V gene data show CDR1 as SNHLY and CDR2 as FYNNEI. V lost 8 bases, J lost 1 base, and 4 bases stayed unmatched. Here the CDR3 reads CASGGRAQETQYF. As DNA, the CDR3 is TGTGCCAGCGGGGGGAGGGCCCAAGAGACCCAGTACTTC.

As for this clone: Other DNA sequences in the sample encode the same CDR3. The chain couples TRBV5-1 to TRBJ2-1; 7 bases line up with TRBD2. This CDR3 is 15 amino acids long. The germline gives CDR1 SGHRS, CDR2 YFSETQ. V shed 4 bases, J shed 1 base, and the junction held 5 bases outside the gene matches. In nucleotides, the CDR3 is TGCGCCAGCAGCCTTGGACTAGGGTCCTACAATGAGCAGTTCTTC. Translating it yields CASSLGLGSYNEQFF.

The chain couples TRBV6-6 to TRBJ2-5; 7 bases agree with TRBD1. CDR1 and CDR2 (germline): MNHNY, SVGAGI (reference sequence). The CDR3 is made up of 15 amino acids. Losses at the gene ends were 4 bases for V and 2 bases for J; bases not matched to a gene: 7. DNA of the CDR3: TGTGCCAGCAGTTCCGCAGGGGGAGAACAAGAGACCCAGTACTTC. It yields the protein CASSSAGGEQETQYF.

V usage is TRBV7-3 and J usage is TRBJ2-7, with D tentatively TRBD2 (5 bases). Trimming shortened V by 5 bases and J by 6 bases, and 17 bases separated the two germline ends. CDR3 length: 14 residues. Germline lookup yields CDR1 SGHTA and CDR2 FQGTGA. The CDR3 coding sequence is TGTGCCAGCAGCCCGACCAGCGGTTCTCCCGAGCAGTACTTC. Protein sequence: CASSPTSGSPEQYF.

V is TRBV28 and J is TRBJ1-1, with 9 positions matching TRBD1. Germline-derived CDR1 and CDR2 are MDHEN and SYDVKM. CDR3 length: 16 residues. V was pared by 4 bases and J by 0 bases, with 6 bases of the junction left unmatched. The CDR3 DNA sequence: TGTGCCAGCAGTTGGACAGGGGAGATTGTGAACACTGAAGCTTTCTTT. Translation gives CASSWTGEIVNTEAFF.

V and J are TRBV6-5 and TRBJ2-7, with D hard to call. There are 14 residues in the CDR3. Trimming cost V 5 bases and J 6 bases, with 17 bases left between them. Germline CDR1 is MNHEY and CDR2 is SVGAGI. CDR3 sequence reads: CASSRADPAAEQYF. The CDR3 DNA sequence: TGTGCCAGCAGTAGGGCGGACCCCGCAGCCGAGCAGTACTTC.

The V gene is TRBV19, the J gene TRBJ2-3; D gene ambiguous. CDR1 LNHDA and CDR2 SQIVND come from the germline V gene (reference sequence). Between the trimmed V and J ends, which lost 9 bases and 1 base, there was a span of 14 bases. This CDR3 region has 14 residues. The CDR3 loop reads CASRPSSGTDTQYF. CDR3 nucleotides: TGTGCCAGCCGTCCTTCTTCTGGCACAGATACGCAGTATTTT.

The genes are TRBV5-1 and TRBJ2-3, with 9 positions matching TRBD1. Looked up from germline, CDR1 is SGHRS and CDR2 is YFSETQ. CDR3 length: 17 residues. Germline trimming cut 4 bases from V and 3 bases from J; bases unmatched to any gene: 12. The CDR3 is CASSLDHRGLKTDTQYF. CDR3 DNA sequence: TGCGCCAGCAGCCTTGACCACAGGGGGCTGAAGACAGATACGCAGTATTTT.

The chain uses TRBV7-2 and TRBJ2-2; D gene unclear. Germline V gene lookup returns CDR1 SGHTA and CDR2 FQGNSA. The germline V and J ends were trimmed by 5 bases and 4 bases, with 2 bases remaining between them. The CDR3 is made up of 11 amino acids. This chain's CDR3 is CASSPTGELFF. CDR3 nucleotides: TGTGCCAGCAGCCCCACCGGGGAGCTGTTTTTT.

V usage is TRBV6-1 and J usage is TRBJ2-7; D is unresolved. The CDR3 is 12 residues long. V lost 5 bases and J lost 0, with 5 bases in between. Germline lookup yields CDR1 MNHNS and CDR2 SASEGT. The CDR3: CASSSASYEQYF. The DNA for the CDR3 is TGTGCCAGCAGTAGCGCCTCCTACGAGCAGTACTTC.

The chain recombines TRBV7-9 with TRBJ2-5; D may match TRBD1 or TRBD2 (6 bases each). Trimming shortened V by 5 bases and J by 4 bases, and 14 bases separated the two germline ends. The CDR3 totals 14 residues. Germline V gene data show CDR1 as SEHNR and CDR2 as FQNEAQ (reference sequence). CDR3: CASSQEGGGETQYF. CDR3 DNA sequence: TGTGCCAGCAGCCAGGAGGGGGGAGGAGAGACCCAGTACTTC.

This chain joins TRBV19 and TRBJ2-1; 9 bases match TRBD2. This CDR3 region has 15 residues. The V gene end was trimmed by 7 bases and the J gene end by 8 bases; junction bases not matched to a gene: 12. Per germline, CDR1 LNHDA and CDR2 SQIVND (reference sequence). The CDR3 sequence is CASTPPAGGYYEQFF. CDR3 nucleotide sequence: TGTGCCAGTACCCCTCCCGCGGGAGGGTATTATGAGCAGTTCTTC.

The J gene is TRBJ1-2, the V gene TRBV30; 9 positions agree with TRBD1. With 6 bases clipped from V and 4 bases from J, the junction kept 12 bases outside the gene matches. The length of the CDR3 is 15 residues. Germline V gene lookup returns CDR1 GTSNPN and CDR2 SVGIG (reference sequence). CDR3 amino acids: CACSVGTGFTYGYTF. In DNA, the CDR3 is TGTGCCTGCTCAGTAGGGACAGGGTTTACCTATGGCTACACCTTC.

The CDR3 region is CASSEYSGTPNYTF. The CDR3 DNA sequence: TGTGCCAGCAGTGAATATAGTGGGACGCCTAACTACACCTTC. V usage is TRBV25-1 and J usage is TRBJ1-2; a possible D gene is TRBD1 (5 bases). Trimming cost V 0 bases and J 10 bases, with 15 bases left between them. Germline V gene lookup returns CDR1 MGHDK and CDR2 SYGVNS. The CDR3 spans 14 residues.

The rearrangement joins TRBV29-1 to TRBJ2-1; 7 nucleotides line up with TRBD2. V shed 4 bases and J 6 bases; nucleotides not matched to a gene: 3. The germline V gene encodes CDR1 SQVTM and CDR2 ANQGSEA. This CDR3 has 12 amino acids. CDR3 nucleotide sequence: TGCAGCGTTGGGGAGCGGGGCAATGAGCAGTTCTTC. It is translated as CSVGERGNEQFF.

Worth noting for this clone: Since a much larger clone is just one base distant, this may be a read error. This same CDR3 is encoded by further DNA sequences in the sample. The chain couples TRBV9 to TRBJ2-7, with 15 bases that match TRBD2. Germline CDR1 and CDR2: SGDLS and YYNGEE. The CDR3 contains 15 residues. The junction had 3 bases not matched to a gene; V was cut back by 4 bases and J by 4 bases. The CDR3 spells CASSPGLAGGYEQYF. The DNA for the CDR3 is TGTGCCAGCAGCCCCGGACTAGCGGGAGGGTACGAGCAGTACTTC. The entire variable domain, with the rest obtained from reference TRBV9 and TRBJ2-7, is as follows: DSGVTQTPKHLITATGQRVTLRCSPRSGDLSVYWYQQSLDQGLQFLIQYYNGEERAKGNILERFSAQQFPDLHSELNLSSLELGDSALYFCASSPGLAGGYEQYFGPGTRLTVT.

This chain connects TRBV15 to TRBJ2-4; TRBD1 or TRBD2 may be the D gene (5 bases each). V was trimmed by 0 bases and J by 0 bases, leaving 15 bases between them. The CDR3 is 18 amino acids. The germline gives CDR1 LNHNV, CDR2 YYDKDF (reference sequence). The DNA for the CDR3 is TGTGCCACCAGCAGAGATCTTCCCGGGGCCCTAGCCAAAAACATTCAGTACTTC. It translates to CATSRDLPGALAKNIQYF.

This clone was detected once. CDR3 sequence: CASSLFMTRNTGELFF. CDR3 nucleotide sequence: TGTGCCAGCAGCTTATTCATGACAAGGAACACCGGGGAGCTGTTTTTT. The chain couples TRBV7-3 to TRBJ2-2; D is unclear. The CDR3 sequence is 16 residues long. CDR1 and CDR2 from the germline V gene are SGHTA and FQGTGA. V lost 2 bases to trimming and J lost 1 base, with 11 bases between them.

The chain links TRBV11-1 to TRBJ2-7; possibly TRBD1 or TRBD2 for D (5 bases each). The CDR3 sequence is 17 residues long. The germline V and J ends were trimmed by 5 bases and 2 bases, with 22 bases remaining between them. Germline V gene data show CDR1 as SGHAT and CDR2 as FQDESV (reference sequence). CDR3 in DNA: TGTGCCAGCAGCCCCTCTTATTGGGGGAACAGACCCTACGAGCAGTACTTC. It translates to CASSPSYWGNRPYEQYF.

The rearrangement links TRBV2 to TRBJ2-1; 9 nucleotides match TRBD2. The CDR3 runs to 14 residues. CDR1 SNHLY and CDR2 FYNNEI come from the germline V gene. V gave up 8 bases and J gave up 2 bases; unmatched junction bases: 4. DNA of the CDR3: TGTGCCAGCGGCGGGAGGGCCACCTACAATGAGCAGTTCTTC. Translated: CASGGRATYNEQFF.

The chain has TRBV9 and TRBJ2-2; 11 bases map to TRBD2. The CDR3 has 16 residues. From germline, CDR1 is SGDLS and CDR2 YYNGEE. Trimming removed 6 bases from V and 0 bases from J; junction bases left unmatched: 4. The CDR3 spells CASTRLAGPNTGELFF. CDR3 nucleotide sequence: TGTGCCAGCACGAGACTAGCGGGACCGAACACCGGGGAGCTGTTTTTT.

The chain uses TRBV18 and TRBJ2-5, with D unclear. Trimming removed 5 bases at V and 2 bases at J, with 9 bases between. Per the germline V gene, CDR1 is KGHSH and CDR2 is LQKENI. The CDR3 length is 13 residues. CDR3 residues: CASSKSAQETQYF. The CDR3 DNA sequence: TGTGCCAGCTCAAAGTCAGCACAAGAGACCCAGTACTTC.

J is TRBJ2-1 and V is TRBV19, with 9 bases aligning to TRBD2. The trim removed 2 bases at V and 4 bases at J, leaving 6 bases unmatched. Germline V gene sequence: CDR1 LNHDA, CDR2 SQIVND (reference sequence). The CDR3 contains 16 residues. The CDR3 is CASSIRSGGLYNEQFF. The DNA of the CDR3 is TGTGCCAGTAGTATAAGGAGCGGGGGGTTATACAATGAGCAGTTCTTC.